This TCR beta chain was recovered during a study of cytomegalovirus exposure and HLA in healthy donors. Study context: Early released data comprised some 85 million unique TCRs from HLA-typed donors.

PCR amplification relied on 60 Vbeta primers (plus 13 Jbeta primers). Here immunoSEQ multiplex PCR was the method, and the copy in TCRdb shows in-frame clones only, minus some. The data show more than 110,000 clones, roughly 77% seen once. In regard to this clone: The antigen is not known.

This CDR3 contains 14 residues. The germline V gene encodes CDR1 LNHDA and CDR2 SQIVND (reference sequence). Losses at the gene ends were 5 bases for V and 7 bases for J; bases not matched to a gene: 5. Whole-study findings and limits: Three CMV-associated chains proved CMV antigen-specific in vitro. In presence/absence analyses, roughly uniform sequencing depth across donors was assumed.

The specimen was PBMCs. This receptor was obtained from a male donor in good health and CMV-seronegative. The chain recombines TRBV19 with TRBJ1-5, with TRBD1 identical over 10 bases. CDR3 bases: TGTGCCAGTAGTCTCCGACAGGGGGCACAGCCCCAGCATTTT. Protein product: CASSLRQGAQPQHF.